This entry describes one TCR beta chain. This record comes from a study of blood T cell repertoires in COVID-19. Study-level background: Specimens from acute and convalescent COVID-19 originated in the United States, Italy and Spain. Sample material is recorded as cDNA or gDNA derived from T cells, B-cell-depleted T cells, or PBMCs.

Participant ages covered about 18 to 90 years across around 22 US areas. Using immunoSEQ multiplex PCR, the repertoire was profiled, and TCRdb retains in-frame clones only, with some absent. The data show about 220,000 clones, with roughly 85% seen just once and over 3% held by the top ten. The V and J ends lost 8 bases and 4 bases respectively, with 6 bases between them. The CDR3 covers 11 residues. The chain carries TRBV12-3 or TRBV12-4 and TRBJ1-3, with a tentative D call TRBD1 (5 bases). Sequencing used PBMCs or T cells enriched from blood (not recorded which). The receptor was derived from a woman in her thirties or forties with acute COVID-19. DNA for the CDR3: TGTGCCAGCCGGGGGGGAAACACCATATATTTT. This sequence encodes CASRGGNTIYF.